The clone carrying this T cell receptor beta chain was counted only a few times. Its specificity is unknown. These data belong to a study of tissue T cells after allogeneic stem cell transplantation. This CDR3 contains 15 residues. Germline V gene lookup returns CDR1 SGHNT and CDR2 YYREEE (reference sequence). The ends were cut back, 5 bases at V and 3 bases at J, with 16 bases in the middle. Points from the study as a whole: Anatomically similar tissues had similar TCR repertoires within each patient.

Repertoires were generated with immunoSEQ multiplex PCR, while TCRdb's copy carries only in-frame clones and drops some. The sample lists roughly 9,700 clones; around 64% were seen once. The TCR was taken from a woman between 18 and 50 years old with breast cancer. V gene TRBV5-4 combines with J gene TRBJ2-3; weak D call: TRBD1 (6 bases). This material consisted of tissue from the ileum, taken at autopsy. The CDR3 loop reads CASRNRAEATDTQYF. The CDR3 DNA reads as TGTGCCAGCAGAAACAGGGCGGAGGCGACAGATACGCAGTATTTT. The full variable domain, completed using reference TRBV5-4 and TRBJ2-3, is ETGVTQSPTHLIKTRGQQVTLRCSSQSGHNTVSWYQQALGQGPQFIFQYYREEENGRGNFPPRFSGLQFPNYSSELNVNALELDDSALYLCASRNRAEATDTQYFGPGTRLTVL.